Listed here are 19 T cell receptor beta chains from one sample, sequenced in a study of CD8+ T cells in alopecia areata. Isolated RNA was reverse transcribed into cDNA used as the sequencing template. Repertoires were generated with immunoSEQ multiplex PCR, while TCRdb's copy carries only in-frame clones and drops some. The sample is made up of around 290,000 clones, none counted only once. Researchers sorted pooled cutaneous lymph node cells on the basis of CD4, CD8alpha, NKG2D, NKG2ACE and other markers. Sequenced: CD4+ T cells sorted from a lymph node. The receptors shown here come from a C3H/HeJ mouse with alopecia areata. The mouse strain carries the MHC haplotype H2-k.

This clone was counted a few times. Gene names and germline match the mouse. The observed sequence ends 4 residues before the CDR3 terminus, with the missing tail filled in from the germline J gene. The genes are TRBV13-1 and TRBJ1-2; 9 bases agree with TRBD1. V gave up 3 bases and J gave up 3 bases; unmatched junction bases: 3. The length of the CDR3 is 14 residues. Germline values: CDR1 NSHNY, CDR2 SYGAGN. The sequenced part of the CDR3 DNA is TGTGCCAGCAGTGGACAGGGGGGGGACTCC. Translating gives CASSGQGGDS. The entire CDR3 protein is CASSGQGGDSDYTF.

This clone turned up a few times. All gene names here are mouse names. The sequenced fragment ends 4 residues before the CDR3 boundary, so the rest is inferred from the germline J gene. The chain is built from TRBV14 and TRBJ2-5; D is perhaps TRBD1 (5 bases). The V gene lost 2 bases and the J gene lost 0 bases, with 10 bases spanning the gap. Germline CDR1 is SGHDT and CDR2 is FRDEAV. This CDR3 comprises 15 residues. Incomplete CDR3 DNA: TGTGCCAGCAGTTTACGGTACAGGAACCAAGAC. As protein: CASSLRYRNQD. The CDR3 as a whole reads CASSLRYRNQDTQYF.

The table lists this clone with a few counts. Gene names are the mouse ones. The read terminates 4 residues before the CDR3 end, so the remaining end is supplied by the germline J gene. The chain has TRBV13-3 and TRBJ2-1, with TRBD2 identical over 9 bases. CDR3 length: 14 residues. CDR1 NNHDY and CDR2 SYVADS come from the germline V gene. Partial CDR3 DNA: TGTGCCAGCAGTGAAACTGGGGGGTGGGCT. It specifies CASSETGGWA. The complete CDR3 reads CASSETGGWAEQFF.

A word on this clone: Mouse germline and gene names are used. The read is 4 residues too short to cover the CDR3 end, so that end is filled in from the germline J gene. The V and J genes are TRBV13-1 and TRBJ2-2; the match to TRBD2 covers 11 bases. The length of the CDR3 is 16 residues. The germline CDR1 and CDR2 sequences are NSHNY and SYGAGN. The trim removed 3 bases at V and 1 base at J, leaving 2 bases unmatched. The part of the CDR3 DNA that was read is TGTGCCAGCAGTGGGACTGGGGGGCAAAACACCGGG. It encodes CASSGTGGQNTG. The complete CDR3 sequence is CASSGTGGQNTGQLYF.

This clone was detected a few times. Germline and genes here are mouse. The read halts 4 residues ahead of the CDR3 end, with the missing end drawn from the germline J gene. The genes are TRBV19 and TRBJ2-1, with TRBD2 matching over 9 bases. Germline values: CDR1 FNHDT, CDR2 SITEND (reference sequence). The CDR3 consists of 14 residues. The ends lost 5 bases at V and 4 bases at J; junction bases unmatched: 4. This chain's CDR3 is CASRDWGFYAEQFF. The CDR3 bases that were read are TGTGCCAGCAGAGACTGGGGGTTTTATGCT.

This clone was seen a handful of times. Gene names denote mouse genes. The observed sequence ends 4 residues before the CDR3 terminus, with the missing tail filled in from the germline J gene. The sample holds other DNA sequences that translate to the same CDR3. The chain recombines TRBV19 with TRBJ2-7, with TRBD2 matching over 11 bases. Germline-derived CDR1 and CDR2 are FNHDT and SITEND (reference sequence). There are 14 residues in the CDR3. CDR3 DNA (partial): TGTGCCAGCAGTATTCGGGACTGGGGGTAT. Amino acid sequence: CASSIRDWGY. The CDR3 reads in full as CASSIRDWGYEQYF. The whole variable domain, filled in from reference TRBV19 and TRBJ2-7, reads GGIITQTPKFLIGQEGQKLTLKCQQNFNHDTMYWYRQDSGKGLRLIYYSITENDLQKGDLSEGYDASREKKSSFSLTVTSAQKNEMAVFLCASSIRDWGYEQYFGPGTRLTVL.

The table lists this clone with many counts. The gene symbols are mouse symbols. With the read ending 4 residues before the CDR3 end, the germline J gene is used to fill in that end. Other DNA sequences of this sample code for an identical CDR3. V usage is TRBV1 and J usage is TRBJ2-5; TRBD1 matches 7 bases. Germline CDR1 and CDR2: NSQYPW and LRSPGD (reference sequence). This CDR3 is built from 14 residues. The V segment lost 2 bases and the J segment 2 bases; nucleotides outside the gene matches: 1. Incomplete CDR3 DNA: TGCACCTGCAGTGCACAGGGGGTCCAAGAC. Its translation is CTCSAQGVQD. The whole CDR3 protein reads CTCSAQGVQDTQYF.

This clone was seen a few times. The gene symbols are mouse symbols. The read terminates 3 residues before the CDR3 end, so the remaining end is supplied by the germline J gene. The V and J genes are TRBV5 and TRBJ1-6; 9 positions match TRBD1. TRBJ1-6 is identified as an open reading frame with a role that is uncertain. J was trimmed by 5 bases and V by 0 bases; bases with no gene match: 5. This CDR3 comprises 17 residues. Germline CDR1 is LGHNA and CDR2 is YNLKQL (reference sequence). This chain's CDR3 is CASSQDRGQGNNSPLYF. The CDR3 bases that were read are TGTGCCAGCAGCCAAGATCGAGGACAGGGGAATAATTCGCCC.

Concerning this clone: Gene names follow the mouse nomenclature. The read is 3 residues too short to cover the CDR3 end, so that end is filled in from the germline J gene. The chain links TRBV19 to TRBJ1-6, with TRBD1 matching over 8 bases. TRBJ1-6 is flagged as an ORF with uncertain function. CDR3 length equals 15 residues. The germline gives CDR1 FNHDT, CDR2 SITEND (reference sequence). Trimming cost V 3 bases and J 3 bases; bases outside gene matches: 2. The DNA read from the CDR3 is TGTGCCAGCAGTACAGGGGGCGGCTATAATTCGCCC. As protein: CASSTGGGYNSP. The whole CDR3 protein reads CASSTGGGYNSPLYF.

Concerning this clone: Mouse gene names and germline throughout. The read stops 4 residues short of the end of the CDR3; the missing end is completed from the germline J gene. Other DNA sequences in the same sample also yield this CDR3. This chain joins TRBV19 and TRBJ2-2, with D maybe TRBD1 (6 bases). The CDR3 is made up of 15 amino acids. CDR1 and CDR2 (germline): FNHDT, SITEND (reference sequence). V lost 1 base, J lost 3 bases, and 10 bases lay in between. The CDR3 is CASSIRGGDTGQLYF. CDR3 bases read: TGTGCCAGCAGTATAAGAGGGGGAGACACCGGG.

This clone has only a few counts. Each gene name is a mouse one. The CDR3 is cut off 4 residues early in the read; its end comes from the germline J gene. The gene calls are TRBV13-3 and TRBJ1-2; 10 bases are shared with TRBD1. J lost 2 bases, V lost 5 bases, and 3 bases had no gene match. Germline CDR1 NNHDY, CDR2 SYVADS. CDR3 length equals 14 residues. The part of the CDR3 DNA that was read is TGTGCCAGCAGGAAGGGACAGGGGAACTCC. It specifies CASRKGQGNS. The complete CDR3 sequence is CASRKGQGNSDYTF.

Only a few counts were recorded for this clone. Germline and genes here are mouse. The CDR3 goes on 4 residues after the read ends, and that part is filled in from the germline J gene. V is TRBV17 and J is TRBJ1-1, with TRBD1 matching 8 bases. The CDR3 runs to 13 residues. Germline-derived CDR1 and CDR2 are MNHDT and YYDKIL. The V segment lost 6 bases and the J segment 4 bases; nucleotides outside the gene matches: 4. Partial CDR3 DNA: TGTGCTAGCAGGGACAGGGAGGGCACA. Encoded protein: CASRDREGT. The whole CDR3 reads CASRDREGTEVFF.

This clone turned up a few times. These gene names are mouse names. The covered CDR3 bases are TGTGCCAGCAGCCGCGGGGGGGACTATGCT. It yields the protein CASSRGGDYA. The full-length CDR3 reads as CASSRGGDYAEQFF. The gene calls are TRBV5 and TRBJ2-1; 7 nucleotides line up with TRBD2. The sequenced fragment ends 4 residues before the CDR3 boundary, so the rest is inferred from the germline J gene. CDR3 length: 14 amino acids. Germline trimming cut 4 bases from V and 2 bases from J; bases unmatched to any gene: 2. Per the germline V gene, CDR1 is LGHNA and CDR2 is YNLKQL (reference sequence).

This clone was counted a few times. The listed genes are named as in mouse. Read sequence stops 4 residues before the CDR3 end, and the germline J gene provides the missing end. The chain is built from TRBV13-1 and TRBJ2-2, with 7 positions matching TRBD1. The CDR3 consists of 15 residues. V was pared by 5 bases and J by 0 bases, with 4 bases of the junction left unmatched. The germline CDR1 and CDR2 sequences are NSHNY and SYGAGN. CDR3 DNA, as far as it was read: TGTGCCAGCAGGCGGGACAGTTCAAACACCGGG. This encodes CASRRDSSNTG. The CDR3 as a whole reads CASRRDSSNTGQLYF.

This clone was seen a few times. Any gene name here is a mouse gene name. The same CDR3 arises from other DNA sequences in this sample as well. CDR3 amino acids: CASGDAGDYAEQFF. CDR3 DNA (partial): TGTGCCAGCGGTGATGCAGGGGACTATGCT. The rearrangement uses TRBV13-2 and TRBJ2-1; a possible D gene is TRBD1 (6 bases). The read is 4 residues too short to cover the CDR3 end, so that end is filled in from the germline J gene. Germline V gene lookup returns CDR1 NNHNN and CDR2 SYGAGS (reference sequence). The CDR3 consists of 14 residues. The V end was cut by 0 bases, the J end by 2 bases, with 6 bases between.

A note on this clone: Mouse germline and gene names are used. Coverage ceases 4 residues before the CDR3 finishes, and the germline J gene fills in the end. The identical CDR3 is also encoded by other nucleotide sequences in the sample. This chain links TRBV13-1 with TRBJ2-1; perhaps TRBD2 as D (7 bases). The CDR3 consists of 15 residues. Trimming stripped 2 bases from V and 0 bases from J, with 9 bases between. The V gene's germline CDR1 is NSHNY and CDR2 SYGAGN. The CDR3 reads CASSERGANYAEQFF. The covered CDR3 bases are TGTGCCAGCAGTGAGAGGGGGGCTAACTATGCT.

This clone was found a few times. All gene names here are mouse names. The missing CDR3 end, 4 residues past where the read stops, is filled in from the germline J gene. The chain carries TRBV31 and TRBJ1-1; the match to TRBD1 covers 7 bases. V shed 3 bases, J shed 1 base, and the junction held 8 bases outside the gene matches. The CDR3 extends over 15 amino acids. The germline V gene encodes CDR1 GKSSPN and CDR2 SITVG. The sequenced CDR3 bases are TGTGCCTGGAGGCACCCGGGACAGAAAAACACA. It specifies CAWRHPGQKNT. The whole CDR3 protein reads CAWRHPGQKNTEVFF.

As concerns this clone: The genes and germline here are from mouse. The read ends 4 residues early relative to the CDR3; the germline J gene fills the gap. V gene TRBV3 combines with J gene TRBJ2-5; a weak D match, TRBD2 (6 bases). The V gene's germline CDR1 is SNHLY and CDR2 FYNGKV (reference sequence). The V gene lost 4 bases and the J gene lost 0 bases, with 8 bases spanning the gap. This CDR3 is 14 amino acids long. The DNA read from the CDR3 is TGTGCCAGCAGCTCTGGGGAAAACCAAGAC. This translates into CASSSGENQD. The whole CDR3 is CASSSGENQDTQYF.

On this clone itself: Mouse germline and gene names are used. The read is 3 residues too short to cover the CDR3 end, so that end is filled in from the germline J gene. The chain carries TRBV1 and TRBJ1-6, with TRBD1 matching 10 bases. TRBJ1-6 is given ORF status, its function remaining uncertain. This CDR3 comprises 18 residues. Germline CDR1 reads NSQYPW; CDR2 reads LRSPGD (reference sequence). The V and J ends lost 4 bases and 0 bases, in that order; junction bases with no gene match: 6. Incomplete CDR3 DNA: TGCACCTGCAGTGGGAGGGGACAGGGGAATTCCTATAATTCGCCC. Translation gives CTCSGRGQGNSYNSP. The full CDR3 reads CTCSGRGQGNSYNSPLYF.